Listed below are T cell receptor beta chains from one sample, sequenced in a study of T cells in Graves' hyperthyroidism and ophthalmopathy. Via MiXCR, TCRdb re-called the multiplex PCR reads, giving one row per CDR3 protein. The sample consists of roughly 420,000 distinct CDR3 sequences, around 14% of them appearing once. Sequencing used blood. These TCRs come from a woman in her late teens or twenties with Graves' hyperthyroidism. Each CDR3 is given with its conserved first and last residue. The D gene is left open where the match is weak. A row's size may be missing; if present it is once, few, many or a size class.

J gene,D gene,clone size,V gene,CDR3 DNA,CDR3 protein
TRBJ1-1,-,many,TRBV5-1,TGCGCCAGCAGCTTGGGACAGGACGAAGCTTTCTTT,CASSLGQDEAFF
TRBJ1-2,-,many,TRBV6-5,TGTGCCAGCAGTTACTCAATACAGGTGGATGGCTACACCTTC,CASSYSIQVDGYTF
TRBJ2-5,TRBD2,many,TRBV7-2,TGTGCCAGCAGCTTATCCGGGACTAGCGGCGGGGCCAAGACCCAGTACTTC,CASSLSGTSGGAKTQYF
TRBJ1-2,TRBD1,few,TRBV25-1,TGTGCCAGCAGAACAGGGGCTCAAGGCTATGGCTACACCTTC,CASRTGAQGYGYTF
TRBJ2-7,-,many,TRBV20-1,TGCGGTGCGTCCGGGCGTTACGAGCAGTACTTC,CGASGRYEQYF
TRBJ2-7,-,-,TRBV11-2,TGTGCCAGCACCCAGAGGGGAGTCTCCTACGAGCAGTACTTC,CASTQRGVSYEQYF
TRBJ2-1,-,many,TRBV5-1,TGCGCCAGCAGCTTTTTCGGTGAGCAGTTCTTC,CASSFFGEQFF
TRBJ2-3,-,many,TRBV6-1,TGTGCCAGCACCCGAGGGGGGTATACAGATACGCAGTATTTT,CASTRGGYTDTQYF
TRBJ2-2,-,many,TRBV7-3,TGTGCCAGCAGCTTAATGGTGGGGGCCGTCACCGGGGAGCTGTTTTTT,CASSLMVGAVTGELFF
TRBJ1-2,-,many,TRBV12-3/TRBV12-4,TGTGCCAGCAGTTCTGCGGGGAGGGGGACGTATGGCTACACCTTC,CASSSAGRGTYGYTF
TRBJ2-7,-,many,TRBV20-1,TGCAGCCTCTGGGGCTCCTACGAGCAGTACTTC,CSLWGSYEQYF
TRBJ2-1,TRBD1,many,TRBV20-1,TGCAGTGCTAGAGAACCCGGGACAGGGACGAGCTCCTACAATGAGCAGTTCTTC,CSAREPGTGTSSYNEQFF
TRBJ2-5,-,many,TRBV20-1,TGCAGTGCCACAAAAGGGGCTAGCCGAGAGACCCAGTACTTC,CSATKGASRETQYF
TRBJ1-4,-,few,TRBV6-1,TGTGCCAGCAGTGAGACGGCTGCCTCAAATGAAAAACTGTTTTTT,CASSETAASNEKLFF
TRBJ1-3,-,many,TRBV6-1,TGTGCCAGCAGCGCAGACAGCACCTCTGGAAACACCATATATTTT,CASSADSTSGNTIYF
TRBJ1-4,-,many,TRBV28,TGTGCCAGCAGGTCCGATGGAGTCGGGGAAAAACTGTTTTTT,CASRSDGVGEKLFF
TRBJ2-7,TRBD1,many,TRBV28,TGTGCCAGCACGATAGGACAGGGAGACGAGCAGTACTTC,CASTIGQGDEQYF
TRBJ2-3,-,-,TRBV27,TGTGCCAGCAGTATAGGACATAGCACAGATACGCAGTATTTT,CASSIGHSTDTQYF
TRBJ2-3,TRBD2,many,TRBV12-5,TGTGCTAGTGGTTTGACCCTAGCGGGCACAGATACGCAGTATTTT,CASGLTLAGTDTQYF
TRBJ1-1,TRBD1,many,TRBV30,TGTGCCTGGAGTTGGGGACAGGGAGGTCAGAGAGCTTTCTTT,CAWSWGQGGQRAFF
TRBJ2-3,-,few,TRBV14,TGTGCCAGCAGCCAATCTAACAGGGATGGAGATACGCAGTATTTT,CASSQSNRDGDTQYF
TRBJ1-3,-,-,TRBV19,TGTGCCACTAGCTCACAGGGTGCTGTGGGAAACACCATATATTTT,CATSSQGAVGNTIYF
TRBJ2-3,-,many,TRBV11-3,TGTGCCTGCAGCAAGGAGGGAGATACGCAGTATTTT,CACSKEGDTQYF
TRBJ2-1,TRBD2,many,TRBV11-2,TGTGCCAGCAGCTTTCAGCGGGAGGTGGGTGAGCAGTTCTTC,CASSFQREVGEQFF
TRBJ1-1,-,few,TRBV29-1,TGCAGCGTTAGAGGACGGTTGAACACTGAAGCTTTCTTT,CSVRGRLNTEAFF
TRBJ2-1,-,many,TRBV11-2,TGTGCCAGCATCCCTTCTGGGTCTGGAGAGCAGTTCTTC,CASIPSGSGEQFF
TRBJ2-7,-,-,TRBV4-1,TGCGCCAGCAGCCCACTTGAGATTGGGGGATACGAGCAGTACTTC,CASSPLEIGGYEQYF
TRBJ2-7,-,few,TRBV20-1,TGCAGTGCTAGCGATACTGGACTAATCTACGAGCAGTACTTC,CSASDTGLIYEQYF
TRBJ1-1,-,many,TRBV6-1,TGTGCCAGCAGTCCACAGTGGAACACTGAAGCTTTCTTT,CASSPQWNTEAFF
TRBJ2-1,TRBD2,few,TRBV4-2,TGTGCCAGCGGGCCCCAGGCTAGCGGGGGGGACTCCTACAATGAGCAGTTCTTC,CASGPQASGGDSYNEQFF
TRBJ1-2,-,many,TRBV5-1,TGCGCCAGCAGCTTGCGGGGGGCCAGGAGCTATGGCTACACCTTC,CASSLRGARSYGYTF
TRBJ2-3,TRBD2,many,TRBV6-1,TGTGCCAGCAGTGCTTCCTTCAGCGGGAGGGCCAGGTTAACAGATACGCAGTATTTT,CASSASFSGRARLTDTQYF
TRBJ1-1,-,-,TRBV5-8,TGTGCCAGCAGCTTGAGTACGGACACTGAAGCTTTCTTT,CASSLSTDTEAFF
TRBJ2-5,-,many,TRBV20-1,TGCAGTGCTAGAGTCAACAGCCAAGAGACCCAGTACTTC,CSARVNSQETQYF
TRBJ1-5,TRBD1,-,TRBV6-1,TGTGCCAGCAGTCCCAGGGGGGACAGACCTAATCAGCCCCAGCATTTT,CASSPRGDRPNQPQHF
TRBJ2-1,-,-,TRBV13,TGTGCCAGCAGCCAAGAGCAGCGTGCAAGCTCCTACAATGAGCAGTTCTTC,CASSQEQRASSYNEQFF
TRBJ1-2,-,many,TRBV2,TGTGCCAGCAGTGAATCGGGACGAGGCTACACCTTC,CASSESGRGYTF